These T cell receptor beta chains were read from a single sample in a study of human T cells and chemical hapten exposure. TCRdb reprocessed the RACE reads with MiXCR, giving one entry per CDR3 protein. The sample yields roughly 100,000 distinct CDR3 sequences, roughly 8% seen once. The sequencing input was whole blood. The receptors stem from a female donor in good health. Some clones in this sample may be carry-over from other donors' samples. CDR3s include the opening cysteine and the closing phenylalanine or tryptophan. The D gene is left open where the match is weak. Size tells how often a clone was seen (once, few, many) or the class of an expanded clone, and some rows leave it out.

clone size	D gene	V gene	J gene	CDR3 protein	CDR3 DNA
.	.	TRBV5-1	TRBJ2-3	CASSPGRRGSTDTQYF	TGCGCCAGCAGCCCCGGAAGGCGGGGAAGCACAGATACGCAGTATTTT
.	.	TRBV7-9	TRBJ2-2	CAWGGLDTGELFF	TGTGCCTGGGGGGGCCTAGACACCGGGGAGCTGTTTTTT
few	.	TRBV4-3	TRBJ1-1	CASSQEIATEAFF	TGCGCCAGCAGCCAAGAAATTGCGACTGAAGCTTTCTTT
many	TRBD2	TRBV6-2/TRBV6-3	TRBJ2-1	CASGLRDYPPNEQFF	TGTGCCAGCGGCCTCCGGGACTATCCACCCAATGAGCAGTTCTTC
.	.	TRBV29-1	TRBJ2-1	CSVEGQFF	TGCAGCGTTGAGGGGCAGTTCTTC
once	.	TRBV25-1	TRBJ2-2	CASSETGYLTGELFF	TGTGCCAGCAGTGAAACAGGATACCTCACCGGGGAGCTGTTTTTT
.	TRBD1	TRBV3-1	TRBJ2-7	CASSNPTGGSEQYF	TGTGCCAGCAGCAATCCGACAGGGGGTAGCGAGCAGTACTTC
.	.	TRBV30	TRBJ2-1	CAWSPPDTSSYNEQFF	TGTGCCTGGAGTCCCCCGGACACCAGCTCCTACAATGAGCAGTTCTTC
.	.	TRBV20-1	TRBJ2-1	CSARPDINPYNEQFF	TGCAGTGCTAGACCGGACATCAATCCCTACAATGAGCAGTTCTTC
many	.	TRBV21-1	TRBJ1-2	CASSTWTANYGYTF	TGTGCCAGCAGCACATGGACAGCGAACTATGGCTACACCTTC
few	TRBD2	TRBV7-9	TRBJ2-7	CASSLAGAGVDEQYF	TGTGCCAGCAGCTTAGCTGGGGCGGGAGTGGACGAGCAGTACTTC
few	.	TRBV28	TRBJ2-7	CASRKGVVVSYEQYF	TGTGCCAGCAGAAAGGGGGTTGTTGTCTCCTACGAGCAGTACTTC